Below are 16 T cell receptor beta chains sequenced from a single sample in a study of T cell responses to AZD1222 COVID-19 vaccine. Only in-frame clones appear in the TCRdb table, and some are missing; sequencing was by immunoSEQ multiplex PCR. The table records about 130,000 clones, 85% to 90% of them present only once. The material sequenced was peripheral blood, taken on day 0 of AZD1222 vaccination. The source is an adult in good health.

V is TRBV29-1 and J is TRBJ1-2; tentative D call: TRBD1 (5 bases). The CDR3 totals 12 residues. V was shortened by 8 bases and J by 0 bases, with 10 bases between the two germline ends. Germline V CDR1 and CDR2: SQVTM, ANQGSEA. CDR3 residues: CSWGSANYGYTF. CDR3 DNA sequence: TGCAGCTGGGGGTCCGCTAACTATGGCTACACCTTC.

Only one count was recorded for this clone. The V gene is TRBV5-1, the J gene TRBJ2-7, with D possibly matching TRBD1 (6 bases). This CDR3 region has 15 residues. The germline V gene has CDR1 SGHRS and CDR2 YFSETQ. Trimming left V 5 bases short and J 0 bases short, with 15 bases between. CDR3 region: CASSYRTDASYEQYF. The CDR3 region has the DNA TGCGCCAGCAGTTACAGGACAGATGCCTCCTACGAGCAGTACTTC. Together with reference TRBV5-1 and TRBJ2-7, the CDR3 gives the full variable domain: KAGVTQTPRYLIKTRGQQVTLSCSPISGHRSVSWYQQTPGQGLQFLFEYFSETQRNKGNFPGRFSGRQFSNSRSEMNVSTLELGDSALYLCASSYRTDASYEQYFGPGTRLTVT.

CDR3 sequence (DNA): TGCGCCAGCAGCCTGACAGGGACGAATGAAAAACTGTTTTTT. Translating gives CASSLTGTNEKLFF. The rearrangement uses TRBV5-1 and TRBJ1-4, with 7 nucleotides matching TRBD1. With 4 bases clipped from V and 5 bases from J, the junction kept 5 bases outside the gene matches. The germline CDR1 and CDR2 sequences are SGHRS and YFSETQ. The CDR3 totals 14 residues.

This chain connects TRBV2 to TRBJ1-1; tentative D call: TRBD1 (5 bases). Trimming pared 6 bases from V and 5 bases from J, leaving 7 bases between. This CDR3 has 11 amino acids. Germline V lookup: CDR1 SNHLY, CDR2 FYNNEI. The CDR3 DNA follows: TGTGCCAGCAGAGCAGGGACTGAAGCTTTCTTT. Translating gives CASRAGTEAFF.

The J gene is TRBJ1-2, the V gene TRBV12-3 or TRBV12-4, with D uncertain. V was clipped by 3 bases and J by 6 bases, with 8 bases between them. There are 12 residues in the CDR3. The CDR3 DNA reads TGTGCCAGCAGTTTGATGGTCCATGGCTACACCTTC. Its translation is CASSLMVHGYTF.

The V call is TRBV30, the J call TRBJ1-2; tentatively, D is TRBD1 (5 bases). CDR3 size: 14 residues. V dropped 4 bases and J dropped 4 bases, with 16 bases sitting between them. CDR1 is GTSNPN, CDR2 SVGIG, per germline (reference sequence). In nucleotides, the CDR3 is TGTGCCTGGACCACCGGGATTGGGGGCTATGGCTACACCTTC. Amino acid sequence: CAWTTGIGGYGYTF. The whole variable domain, remainder taken from reference TRBV30 and TRBJ1-2, is SQTIHQWPATLVQPVGSPLSLECTVEGTSNPNLYWYRQAAGRGLQLLFYSVGIGQISSEVPQNLSASRPQDRQFILSSKKLLLSDSGFYLCAWTTGIGGYGYTFGSGTRLTVV.

The rearrangement joins TRBV3-1 (or the pseudogene TRBV3-2) to TRBJ2-3; 9 nucleotides agree with TRBD1. After removal of 1 base from V and 7 bases from J, the junction contained 21 bases not matched to a gene. The length of the CDR3 is 20 residues. CDR1 and CDR2 from the germline V gene are LGHDT and YNNKEL (reference sequence). The CDR3 loop reads CASSQGGSLKYNRGRNTQYF. CDR3 coding DNA: TGTGCCAGCAGCCAAGGGGGGTCACTCAAGTATAACAGGGGGCGGAATACGCAGTATTTT.

This clone was detected a few times. This chain uses TRBV9 with TRBJ1-6; TRBD1 aligns across 9 bases. The V and J ends lost 2 bases and 10 bases, in that order; junction bases with no gene match: 4. This CDR3 is 14 amino acids long. From germline, CDR1 is SGDLS and CDR2 YYNGEE. This CDR3 reads CASSVDRGWSPLHF. The CDR3 DNA follows: TGTGCCAGCAGCGTCGACAGGGGGTGGTCACCCCTCCACTTT.

The DNA of the CDR3 is TGTGCCAGCAGTCTCTGGGACAGGGTCAATCAGCCCCAGCATTTT. It specifies CASSLWDRVNQPQHF. The J gene is TRBJ1-5, the V gene TRBV6-2 or TRBV6-3; 9 nucleotides agree with TRBD1. Trimming cost V 5 bases and J 3 bases; bases outside gene matches: 5. The CDR3 loop spans 15 amino acids. CDR1 is MNHEY, CDR2 SVGEGT, per germline.

This clone was found a few times. The chain couples TRBV12-3 or TRBV12-4 to TRBJ2-5; the match to TRBD1 covers 7 bases. With V trimmed by 6 bases and J by 1 base, 2 bases remained unmatched. The CDR3 consists of 13 residues. CDR3 coding DNA: TGTGCCAGCAGCAACAGGGGCCAAGAGACCCAGTACTTC. This translates into CASSNRGQETQYF.

The rearrangement uses TRBV18 and TRBJ2-3, with D uncertain. CDR3 size: 12 residues. Germline values: CDR1 KGHSH, CDR2 LQKENI. V shed 3 bases and J shed 2 bases, with 3 bases lying between them. The CDR3 DNA follows: TGTGCCAGCTCACCCTCCACAGATACGCAGTATTTT. This sequence encodes CASSPSTDTQYF.

The chain couples TRBV19 to TRBJ1-6; 8 positions agree with TRBD1. The CDR3 runs to 16 residues. Germline V gives CDR1 LNHDA, CDR2 SQIVND (reference sequence). V lost 6 bases and J lost 3; bases outside the gene matches: 7. CDR3 in DNA: TGTGCCAGTAGCGACAGGGGAGCTTTCTATAATTCACCCCTCCACTTT. Protein product: CASSDRGAFYNSPLHF.

The chain is built from TRBV14 and TRBJ2-5; D is undetermined. The germline V and J ends were trimmed by 0 bases and 5 bases, with 7 bases remaining between them. Germline values: CDR1 SGHDN, CDR2 FVKESK. The length of the CDR3 is 13 residues. The CDR3 DNA reads as TGTGCCAGCAGCCAAGATCGGCGGGAGACCCAGTACTTC. Translated: CASSQDRRETQYF.

This sequence joins TRBV28 and TRBJ1-1; 7 bases match TRBD1. The junction had 10 bases not matched to a gene; V was cut back by 5 bases and J by 7 bases. The CDR3 length is 14 residues. Looked up from germline, CDR1 is MDHEN and CDR2 is SYDVKM. Here the CDR3 DNA reads TGTGCCAGCAGTCCCTCGGACAGGCCCTATGAAGCTTTCTTT. Its translation: CASSPSDRPYEAFF.

The chain carries TRBV27 and TRBJ1-2; maybe TRBD1 (5 bases). The CDR3 runs 14 residues. With 1 base removed from V and 4 bases from J, the gap between germline ends came to 10 bases. Germline CDR1 and CDR2: MNHEY and SMNVEV (reference sequence). In DNA, the CDR3 is TGTGCCAGCAGTTTATTGGGGACCACCTATGGCTACACCTTC. Encoded protein: CASSLLGTTYGYTF.

This clone was observed a few times. The rearrangement links TRBV5-4 to TRBJ2-1; 7 bases are a match to TRBD1. Losses at the gene ends were 0 bases for V and 10 bases for J; bases not matched to a gene: 4. The length of the CDR3 is 13 residues. Germline V lookup: CDR1 SGHNT, CDR2 YYREEE (reference sequence). The CDR3 is CASSLVGTEEQFF. CDR3 sequence (DNA): TGTGCCAGCAGCTTGGTTGGGACAGAAGAGCAGTTCTTC.